These T cell receptor beta chains were read from a single sample in a study of T cell changes during pregnancy in multiple sclerosis. The protocol was immunoSEQ multiplex PCR, while the TCRdb copy is restricted to in-frame clones and leaves out a portion. The table has over 100,000 clones, roughly 92% seen once. Sequences were derived from peripheral blood, sampled in the third trimester of pregnancy. The receptors come from a female donor with multiple sclerosis, enrolled in a pregnancy study. Each CDR3 is given with its conserved first and last residue. Each record gives: J gene, V gene, CDR3 protein.

TRBJ2-5	TRBV5-1	CASSLEWGGALETQYF
TRBJ2-7	TRBV11-2	CASSLGRASGGYEQYF
TRBJ1-2	TRBV5-1	CASSLDSFYGYTF
TRBJ2-1	TRBV2	CASTRSNEQFF
TRBJ1-2	TRBV7-8	CASSSLGRGQVGYTF
TRBJ1-1	TRBV5-1	CASSLAMAGAVAPPEAFF
TRBJ2-5	TRBV11-3	CASSLRLTSVQETQYF
TRBJ2-7	TRBV6-5	CASSYFQGSHEQYF
TRBJ1-1	TRBV27	CASSLSRQGTEAFF
TRBJ2-3	TRBV4-2	CASSQGRRQLSTDTQYF
TRBJ1-4	TRBV30	CAWRSEQVAEKLFF
TRBJ1-1	TRBV5-1	CASSLLQGQNTEAFF
TRBJ2-7	TRBV27	CASGPDRSSYEQYF
TRBJ2-5	TRBV19	CASSRSPGRETQYF
TRBJ2-5	TRBV5-1	CASSSLRAGNQETQYF
TRBJ1-4	TRBV5-8	CASPDRFNEKLFF
TRBJ1-3	TRBV9	CASSVVGDRGRGNTIYF
TRBJ2-3	TRBV5-1	CASSKGLAGSTDTQYF
TRBJ2-3	TRBV5-1	CASSLASAGASTDTQYF
TRBJ2-5	TRBV18	CASSPPSRGETQYF
TRBJ1-2	TRBV9	CASSVARAGGNGYTF
TRBJ1-3	TRBV30	CAWSVLRFSGNTIYF
TRBJ1-4	TRBV7-4	CASSIGQGARKLFF
TRBJ1-2	TRBV5-1	CASSLDRWGYTF
TRBJ2-7	TRBV6-6	CASSSVAETSYEQYF
TRBJ2-7	TRBV2	CASSERGGLKLSYEQYF
TRBJ2-7	TRBV7-6	CASSLDDGGEQYF
TRBJ2-7	TRBV14	CASSRTGYEQYF
TRBJ1-3	TRBV13	CASSPGTGERRNTIYF
TRBJ1-4	TRBV19	CASSIADTATNEKLFF
TRBJ2-7	TRBV9	CASQSGTGHEQYF
TRBJ2-1	TRBV7-7	CASAPADNEQFF
TRBJ2-3	TRBV7-8	CASSSAREGTDTQYF
TRBJ2-1	TRBV2	CANLRLAELSSSYNEQFF
TRBJ2-2	TRBV5-5	CASSLQGSETGELFF
TRBJ1-5	TRBV13	CASSSQGGEPQHF
TRBJ1-4	TRBV10-3	CAISESSLTGIGATNEKLFF
TRBJ2-7	TRBV6-5	CASSYAGLAGREQYF
TRBJ1-3	TRBV6-5	CASSLTVSSGNTIYF
TRBJ2-1	TRBV27	CASSPRTSGNNEQFF
TRBJ2-7	TRBV7-2	CASSLDPGGRYEQYF